Listed below are T cell receptor beta chains from one sample, sequenced in a study of Ad26.COV2.S vaccination and SARS-CoV-2 variants. Libraries were prepared by immunoSEQ multiplex PCR; TCRdb keeps only in-frame clonotypes and omits some of them. The table records approximately 500,000 clones, 70% to 90% of them present only once. The material was peripheral blood, obtained in a trial of Ad26.COV2.S vaccine versus placebo. These receptors all come from a person between 18 and 65 years old who received the Ad26.COV2.S COVID-19 vaccine or a placebo. Both conserved end residues are trimmed from each CDR3. Fields, in order: V gene, J gene, CDR3 protein.

TRBV2	TRBJ1-1	ASSLQGTEAF
TRBV29-1	TRBJ2-7	SVAPLTAYEQY
TRBV6-5	TRBJ1-1	ASSWDLDTEAF
TRBV28	TRBJ1-5	ASNEQDSSNQPQH
TRBV7-9	TRBJ2-7	ASSSDQGILYEQY
TRBV7-9	TRBJ2-7	ASSSYVLAETVYEQY
TRBV6-2/TRBV6-3	TRBJ1-1	ASSYPGQGLPMNTEAF
TRBV5-4	TRBJ2-1	ASSLGVADSYNEQF
TRBV19	TRBJ1-1	ASSLRGGLNTEAF
TRBV5-6	TRBJ2-2	ASSLWAGGIGRSTGELF
TRBV7-9	TRBJ2-2	ASSWGTSGVAGELF
TRBV5-1	TRBJ2-7	ASSSEGYGSYEQY
TRBV27	TRBJ1-4	ASSLEGTTNEKLF
TRBV6-5	TRBJ2-2	ASSNLGTVSGELF
TRBV7-8	TRBJ2-7	ASSPLDRSYEQY
TRBV30	TRBJ2-5	AWSGGSGRVGETQY
TRBV7-9	TRBJ1-1	ASSLGILTGTNTEAF
TRBV2	TRBJ1-2	ASSVKRGRTADGYT
TRBV5-1	TRBJ1-2	ASSPDRGLNYGYT
TRBV7-8	TRBJ2-7	ASSLAPRTYEQY
TRBV5-1	TRBJ2-3	ASSLDRAPTDTQY
TRBV6-2/TRBV6-3	TRBJ1-6	ASSYRRTGNVDSPLH
TRBV5-1	TRBJ2-1	ASSATGSYRNEQF
TRBV10-3	TRBJ2-7	AITSRGLGGEQY
TRBV29-1	TRBJ2-7	SVGTSGYEQY
TRBV6-2/TRBV6-3	TRBJ2-1	ASSYSRGGDYNEQF
TRBV6-5	TRBJ2-5	ASLTRGRETQY
TRBV29-1	TRBJ1-1	SVEVINTEAF
TRBV28	TRBJ1-1	ASSSPGTASAF
TRBV4-3	TRBJ1-1	ASSQEWTTEAF
TRBV12-3/TRBV12-4	TRBJ2-7	ASSPTGAEQY
TRBV7-3	TRBJ2-2	ASSLQGARGTGELF
TRBV30	TRBJ2-7	AWSVLLGYEQY
TRBV30	TRBJ2-7	AWSVRVTGEQY
TRBV11-2	TRBJ1-3	ASSTQPGPSGNTIY
TRBV5-5	TRBJ2-3	ASSFTQGIRPGLGSDTQY
TRBV7-2	TRBJ2-5	ASSLARQETQY
TRBV19	TRBJ1-5	ASSFTGGGQPQH
TRBV28	TRBJ2-7	ASSSIGLAGSYEQY
TRBV13	TRBJ2-2	ASSPRRNGELF
TRBV28	TRBJ2-7	ASSPGREDEQY
TRBV7-2	TRBJ2-1	ASSRPGLEVNEQF
TRBV15	TRBJ2-1	ATSRDSGTSYEQF
TRBV29-1	TRBJ2-5	SVMYVGETQY
TRBV6-1	TRBJ2-7	ASSEVVWGMTGAGDEQY
TRBV30	TRBJ1-5	AWSVRGGVQRAQH
TRBV7-2	TRBJ2-3	ASSPTIRTDTQY
TRBV9	TRBJ1-6	ASSVVEQGQSPLH
TRBV30	TRBJ2-7	ACSRQLLGEQY
TRBV6-5	TRBJ2-2	ATNRREGPGELF
TRBV5-1	TRBJ1-2	ASSLGDRGNYGYT
TRBV10-3	TRBJ1-1	AIRKGPTSTEAF
TRBV7-3	TRBJ2-1	ASSLAGGISNEQF
TRBV18	TRBJ1-5	ASSGGGNQPQH
TRBV5-6	TRBJ2-3	ASSPGQGYTDTQY
TRBV28	TRBJ1-4	ASSFRDRGEKLF
TRBV28	TRBJ1-2	ASSPQSYGYT
TRBV28	TRBJ1-2	ASSFYRGRGYT
TRBV13	TRBJ2-3	ASSQAGNADIAGHFTDTQY